These 10 T cell receptor beta chains were all obtained from the same sample, sequenced in a study of lymphopenia after photon versus proton radiotherapy (dated by TCRdb to the late 2010s). The receptor library was made with the immunoSEQ multiplex PCR assay. TCRdb holds this immuneACCESS table with in-frame rearrangements only. Some clones are missing; in checked studies, unresolved V genes explain under half, and the rest has no known cause. The sample table shows more than 70,000 clones, and about four fifths are seen once. In total, the top ten clones hold over 1.1% of the sample. The specimen was peripheral blood, collected from a patient treated with proton-based radiotherapy. The receptors were sampled from a man in his 60s with pancreatic cancer.

The chain links TRBV5-5 to TRBJ2-6; D remains ambiguous. CDR3 length equals 15 residues. The V end lost 2 bases, the J end lost 0 bases, and 6 bases lay between the germline ends. Per germline, CDR1 SGHKS and CDR2 YYEKEE (reference sequence). CDR3 sequence (DNA): TGTGCCAGCAGCTTCACGGGCTCTGGGGCCAACGTCCTGACTTTC. Translation gives CASSFTGSGANVLTF. The full variable domain, with the rest looked up from reference TRBV5-5 and TRBJ2-6, is DAGVTQSPTHLIKTRGQQVTLRCSPISGHKSVSWYQQVLGQGPQFIFQYYEKEERGRGNFPDRFSARQFPNYSSELNVNALLLGDSALYLCASSFTGSGANVLTFGAGSRLTVL.

This chain links TRBV10-1 with TRBJ1-1, with D unclear. Per the germline V gene, CDR1 is WNHNN and CDR2 is SYGVQD (reference sequence). Trimming removed 3 bases from V and 6 bases from J, with 11 bases in between. The CDR3 length is 13 residues. In DNA, the CDR3 is TGCGCCAGCAGTGACCGACATATGGCTGAAGCTTTCTTT. Translated: CASSDRHMAEAFF.

J is TRBJ2-7 and V is TRBV6-6; no clear D gene. This CDR3 has 13 amino acids. Germline values: CDR1 MNHNY, CDR2 SVGAGI (reference sequence). The V gene lost 6 bases and the J gene lost 2 bases, with 11 bases spanning the gap. The CDR3 reads CASSLDGPYEQYF. As DNA, the CDR3 is TGTGCCAGCAGCCTCGACGGTCCCTACGAGCAGTACTTC.

The chain is built from TRBV6-5 and TRBJ2-5, with 8 positions matching TRBD1. From germline, CDR1 is MNHEY and CDR2 SVGAGI. V dropped 9 bases and J dropped 1; count of bases not matched to a gene: 10. This CDR3 is 15 amino acids long. CDR3 coding DNA: TGTGCCAGTAAACGGGACAGGAGATTCCAAGAGACCCAGTACTTC. It is translated as CASKRDRRFQETQYF.

This clone appeared a few times. The chain links TRBV6-4 to TRBJ2-1; 10 nucleotides match TRBD2. Unmatched junction bases numbered 10, after V lost 6 bases and J lost 5 bases. Looked up from germline, CDR1 is MRHNA and CDR2 is SNTAGT. The CDR3 has 16 residues. Written as DNA, the CDR3 is TGTGCCAGCAGCGCGCTAGCGGGAGTAGGACACAATGAGCAGTTCTTC. It translates to CASSALAGVGHNEQFF.

V is TRBV2 and J is TRBJ2-5; 9 nucleotides agree with TRBD1. Trimming removed 4 bases from V and 3 bases from J; junction bases left unmatched: 6. The germline V gene encodes CDR1 SNHLY and CDR2 FYNNEI. The CDR3 runs to 15 residues. Written as DNA, the CDR3 is TGTGCCAGCAGTGGAGAGGGACAGGGAAAAGAGACCCAGTACTTC. The encoded protein is CASSGEGQGKETQYF. Using reference TRBV2 and TRBJ2-5 for the parts outside the CDR3, the full variable domain is EPEVTQTPSHQVTQMGQEVILRCVPISNHLYFYWYRQILGQKVEFLVSFYNNEISEKSEIFDDQFSVERPDGSNFTLKIRSTKLEDSAMYFCASSGEGQGKETQYFGPGTRLLVL.

The V gene is TRBV6-6, the J gene TRBJ2-7; 9 bases map to TRBD1. Germline V gene lookup returns CDR1 MNHNY and CDR2 SVGAGI (reference sequence). Trimming took 1 base from V and 1 from J; bases not matched to a gene: 5. The CDR3 consists of 16 residues. The CDR3 loop reads CASSYLGQGGSYEQYF. In nucleotides, the CDR3 is TGTGCCAGCAGTTACTTGGGACAGGGAGGTTCCTACGAGCAGTACTTC.

The CDR3 loop is CASSFRSGRAQETQYF. In DNA form, the CDR3 reads TGTGCCAGCAGCTTTCGCAGCGGGAGGGCCCAAGAGACCCAGTACTTC. V and J are TRBV7-2 and TRBJ2-5; 10 nucleotides match TRBD2. The CDR3 is 16 amino acids. Per the germline V gene, CDR1 is SGHTA and CDR2 is FQGNSA. V was pared by 3 bases and J by 1 base, with 5 bases of the junction left unmatched.

The genes are TRBV2 and TRBJ1-5; 10 bases agree with TRBD1. Per the germline V gene, CDR1 is SNHLY and CDR2 is FYNNEI. This CDR3 spans 15 amino acids. V lost 4 bases and J lost 4; bases outside the gene matches: 4. CDR3 residues: CASSARTGGNQPQHF. Here the CDR3 DNA reads TGTGCCAGCAGTGCGAGGACAGGGGGGAATCAGCCCCAGCATTTT.

The chain has TRBV5-5 and TRBJ2-1; tentative D call: TRBD2 (6 bases). This CDR3 comprises 11 residues. The germline CDR1 and CDR2 sequences are SGHKS and YYEKEE (reference sequence). Trimming stripped 1 base from V and 13 bases from J, with 9 bases between. The CDR3: CASSLFGGQFF. Written as DNA, the CDR3 is TGTGCCAGCAGCTTGTTCGGGGGACAGTTCTTC.